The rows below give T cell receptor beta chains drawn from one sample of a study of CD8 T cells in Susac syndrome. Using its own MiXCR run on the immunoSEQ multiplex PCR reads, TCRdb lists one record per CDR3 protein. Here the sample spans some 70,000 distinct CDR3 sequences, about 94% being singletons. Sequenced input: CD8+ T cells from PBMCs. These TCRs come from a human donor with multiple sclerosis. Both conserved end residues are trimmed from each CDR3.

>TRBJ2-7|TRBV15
ATSRDLAPYEQY
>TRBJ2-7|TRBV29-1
SVPGSSYEQY
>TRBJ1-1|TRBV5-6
ASSLWDGAEAF
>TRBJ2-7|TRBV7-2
ASSLAVGSYEQY
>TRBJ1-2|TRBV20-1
SARDGQGIGPYGYT
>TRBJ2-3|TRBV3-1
ASSQGPDRGSSGGTDTQY
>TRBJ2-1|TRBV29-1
SVVLAGALEQF
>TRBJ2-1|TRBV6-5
ASSPSNGIYNEQF
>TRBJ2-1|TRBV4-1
ASSHPPPGLAESSYNEQF
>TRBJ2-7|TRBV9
ASSFGTGRREQY
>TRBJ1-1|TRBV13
ASSLRGQVTEAF
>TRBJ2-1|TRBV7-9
ASSFPEVDRDNEQF
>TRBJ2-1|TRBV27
ASSLVDGSYNEQF
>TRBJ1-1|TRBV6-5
ASTPGGWNEAF
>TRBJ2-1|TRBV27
ASSLSGTSYNEQF
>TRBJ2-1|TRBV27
ASSTWGGREQF
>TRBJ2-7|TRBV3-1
ASSLRGGFYEQY
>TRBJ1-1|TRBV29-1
SVTPREGSTEAF
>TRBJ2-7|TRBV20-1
SVVTGTGAYEQY
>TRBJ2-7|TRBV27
ASSPEPGGYEQY
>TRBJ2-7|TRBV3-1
ASSQFQGWAYEQY
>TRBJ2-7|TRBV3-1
ASSQASRTHEQY
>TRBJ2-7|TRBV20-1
SAQKREQY
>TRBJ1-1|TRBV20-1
SARSGVNTEAF
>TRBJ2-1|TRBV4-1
ASSQSTHEQF
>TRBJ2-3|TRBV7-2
ASSSLPLAGADTQY
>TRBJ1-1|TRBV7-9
ASSLIVDTEAF
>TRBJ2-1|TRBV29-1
SVEGLGGGLYNEQF
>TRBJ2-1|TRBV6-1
ASSETGIPSYNEQF
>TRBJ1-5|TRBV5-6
ASSGGQVNQPQH
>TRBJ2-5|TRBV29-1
SVEDGGDETQY
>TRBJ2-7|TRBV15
ATSRDPTGEQY
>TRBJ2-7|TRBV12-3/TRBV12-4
ASISPDREQY
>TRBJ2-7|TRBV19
ASSPRLAGDHEQY
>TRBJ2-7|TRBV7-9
ASSSSRAAYEQY
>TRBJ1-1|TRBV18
ASSPRRGNTEAF
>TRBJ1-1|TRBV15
ATSRVVTGNTEAF
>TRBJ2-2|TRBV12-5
ASGLGPSGELF
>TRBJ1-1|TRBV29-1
SVEGQGVTEAF
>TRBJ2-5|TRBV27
ASSYTGGETQY
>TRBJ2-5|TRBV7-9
ASSTTGRGPEAKETQY
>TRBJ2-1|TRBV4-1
ASSQAFAGVSNEQF
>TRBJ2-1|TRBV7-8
ASSTQLGPRKEQF
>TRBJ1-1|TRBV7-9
ASSLQMGQGYTEAF
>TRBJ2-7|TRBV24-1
ATSDPGTSREQY
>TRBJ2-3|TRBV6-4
ASSETGEGDTQY
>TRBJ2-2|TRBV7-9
ASSSLKTSGITGELF
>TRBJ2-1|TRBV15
ATSRNTGDAYNEQF
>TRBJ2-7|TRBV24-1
ATSDVYEQY
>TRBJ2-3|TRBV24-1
ATSGEAGGGDTQY
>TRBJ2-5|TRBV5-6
ASSGSLGEETQY
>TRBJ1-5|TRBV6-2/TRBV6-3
ASGVPQH
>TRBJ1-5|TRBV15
ATSSRDRHSNQPQH